Following are 29 T cell receptor beta chains from one sample sequenced in a study of T cell responses to AZD1222 COVID-19 vaccine. The repertoire was sequenced with immunoSEQ multiplex PCR; TCRdb's copy has only in-frame clones and lacks some. The profile shows approximately 110,000 clones, more than 80% of them singletons. The sequences come from peripheral blood, collected on day 0 of AZD1222 vaccination. These receptors all come from an adult in good health.

This clone was found once. CDR3 in DNA: TGTGCCAGCAGTTACTGGGAAAATCAGCCCCAGCATTTT. This sequence encodes CASSYWENQPQHF. The rearrangement links TRBV6-5 to TRBJ1-5, with D uncertain. Germline lookup yields CDR1 MNHEY and CDR2 SVGAGI. This CDR3 is built from 13 residues. V dropped 1 base and J dropped 4 bases, with 5 bases sitting between them.

The sample holds a few counts of this clone. The CDR3 nucleotides are TGTGCCAGCAGCCAAGGGGTAGCGGGGAGGGATGAGCAGTTCTTC. Translated, it gives CASSQGVAGRDEQFF. This rearrangement joins TRBV4-2 to TRBJ2-1; 8 nucleotides align to TRBD2. Trimming removed 1 base from V and 8 bases from J; junction bases left unmatched: 7. The germline gives CDR1 LGHNA, CDR2 YNFKEQ. The CDR3 runs to 15 residues.

V and J are TRBV30 and TRBJ1-5, with D possibly TRBD1 on 6 matching bases. Per germline, CDR1 GTSNPN and CDR2 SVGIG (reference sequence). Trimming left V 0 bases short and J 5 bases short, with 8 bases between. This CDR3 contains 13 residues. CDR3 residues: CAWSVSGDQPQHF. In nucleotides, the CDR3 is TGTGCCTGGAGTGTATCAGGGGATCAGCCCCAGCATTTT.

The rearrangement links TRBV7-9 to TRBJ1-4, with 10 bases matching TRBD1. CDR1 is SEHNR, CDR2 FQNEAQ, per germline (reference sequence). This CDR3 comprises 16 residues. The V and J ends lost 0 bases and 8 bases, in that order; junction bases with no gene match: 6. The CDR3 protein is CASSLARDRGREKLFF. The CDR3 DNA follows: TGTGCCAGCAGCTTAGCACGGGACAGGGGTCGAGAAAAACTGTTTTTT.

The J gene is TRBJ2-4, the V gene TRBV28, with D perhaps matching TRBD1 (6 bases). The CDR3 contains 15 residues. CDR1 MDHEN and CDR2 SYDVKM come from the germline V gene. V lost 5 bases and J lost 6, with 17 bases in between. The CDR3 loop reads CASSPGAGAGNIQYF. The DNA of the CDR3 is TGTGCCAGCAGTCCTGGGGCAGGGGCTGGAAACATTCAGTACTTC.

The chain has TRBV27 and TRBJ2-7; 11 positions agree with TRBD2. In germline, CDR1 is MNHEY, CDR2 SMNVEV (reference sequence). Trimming cost V 7 bases and J 4 bases; bases outside gene matches: 9. The CDR3 runs to 15 residues. Written as DNA, the CDR3 is TGTGCCAGCACCACTGCTAGCGGGGGGTTTTACGAGCAGTACTTC. The encoded protein is CASTTASGGFYEQYF.

The chain links TRBV5-1 to TRBJ2-1; 10 nucleotides agree with TRBD2. The V gene end was trimmed by 7 bases and the J gene end by 5 bases; junction bases not matched to a gene: 6. From germline, CDR1 is SGHRS and CDR2 YFSETQ. This CDR3 is 14 amino acids long. CDR3 region: CASGRTSGNNEQFF. The CDR3 DNA reads as TGCGCCAGCGGGAGGACTAGCGGAAACAATGAGCAGTTCTTC.

The chain recombines TRBV10-2 with TRBJ2-5; D tentatively reads TRBD1 or TRBD2 (5 bases each). V was clipped by 6 bases and J by 5 bases, with 7 bases between them. The CDR3 spans 11 residues. CDR1 is WSHSY and CDR2 is SAAADI in the germline V gene. The CDR3: CASREGETQYF. The CDR3 DNA reads as TGCGCCAGCAGAGAGGGGGAGACCCAGTACTTC.

The rearrangement uses TRBV5-1 and TRBJ1-5, with D perhaps TRBD1 (6 bases). V gave up 0 bases and J gave up 7 bases, with 14 bases separating them. This CDR3 is 15 amino acids long. Germline loops: CDR1 SGHRS, CDR2 YFSETQ. The CDR3 here is CASSLGGQVSQPQHF. The CDR3 DNA follows: TGCGCCAGCAGCTTGGGGGGGCAGGTCAGCCAGCCCCAGCATTTT.

This rearrangement joins TRBV5-4 to TRBJ1-2, with TRBD1 matching over 9 bases. V shed 4 bases and J 8 bases; nucleotides not matched to a gene: 15. The CDR3 has 16 residues. Per germline, CDR1 SGHNT and CDR2 YYREEE (reference sequence). Here the CDR3 DNA reads TGTGCCAGCAGCCCGGCGATAGGACAGGGGATACGCGGCTACACCTTC. Translating it yields CASSPAIGQGIRGYTF.

This chain joins TRBV6-1 and TRBJ2-5; D perhaps matches TRBD1 (6 bases). CDR3 length equals 14 residues. The V gene's germline CDR1 is MNHNS and CDR2 SASEGT. The V end was cut by 0 bases, the J end by 3 bases, with 8 bases between. CDR3 DNA sequence: TGTGCCAGCAGTGAAGCAGGACAGAAAGAGACCCAGTACTTC. It yields the protein CASSEAGQKETQYF.

This rearrangement joins TRBV10-3 to TRBJ2-5, with D tentatively TRBD1 or TRBD2 (5 bases each). Looked up from germline, CDR1 is ENHRY and CDR2 is SYGVKD. CDR3 length: 14 amino acids. With 2 bases removed from V and 5 bases from J, the gap between germline ends came to 12 bases. CDR3 in amino acids: CAISEGRDGETQYF. The DNA of the CDR3 is TGTGCCATCAGTGAGGGTCGGGACGGTGAGACCCAGTACTTC.

V and J are TRBV6-1 and TRBJ1-2; D unresolved. V was cut by 3 bases and J by 4 bases, with 9 bases left in between. This CDR3 spans 13 amino acids. Germline lookup yields CDR1 MNHNS and CDR2 SASEGT. CDR3 protein: CASSEWSPYGYTF. The CDR3, as DNA: TGTGCCAGCAGTGAGTGGTCGCCCTATGGCTACACCTTC.

The chain employs TRBV6-2 or TRBV6-3 and TRBJ2-5, with D possibly matching TRBD2 (5 bases). The CDR3 contains 11 residues. Deletions cut 4 bases from V and 5 bases from J, with 5 bases between. Germline V gene data show CDR1 as MNHEY and CDR2 as SVGEGT. CDR3 nucleotide sequence: TGTGCCAGCAGTTCGGGGGAGACCCAGTACTTC. Translated, it gives CASSSGETQYF.

The chain uses TRBV7-9 and TRBJ1-5, with D tentatively TRBD1 (6 bases). Germline V CDR1 and CDR2: SEHNR, FQNEAQ (reference sequence). V lost 1 base and J 3 bases, leaving 13 bases between the germline ends. The CDR3 totals 16 residues. The CDR3 loop is CASSLVRGGPNQPQHF. CDR3 DNA: TGTGCCAGCAGCTTAGTACGTGGGGGGCCCAATCAGCCCCAGCATTTT.

The J gene is TRBJ2-7, the V gene TRBV18; D gene uncertain. Germline CDR1 KGHSH, CDR2 LQKENI. Between the trimmed V and J ends, which lost 3 bases and 0 bases, there was a span of 12 bases. This CDR3 region has 15 residues. CDR3 nucleotide sequence: TGTGCCAGCTCACCCTTGGCGGTTAGCTCCTACGAGCAGTACTTC. Protein: CASSPLAVSSYEQYF.

The chain is built from TRBV2 and TRBJ2-1, with no clear D. Trimming removed 6 bases from V and 0 bases from J, with 12 bases in between. This CDR3 is 15 amino acids long. CDR1 is SNHLY, CDR2 FYNNEI, per germline. The CDR3 protein is CASRSQAGSYNEQFF. The CDR3 region has the DNA TGTGCCAGCAGGTCGCAGGCAGGCTCCTACAATGAGCAGTTCTTC.

J is TRBJ2-7 and V is TRBV7-2, with D perhaps matching TRBD1 (6 bases). V was pared by 6 bases and J by 9 bases, with 18 bases between. Germline V gene sequence: CDR1 SGHTA, CDR2 FQGNSA. This CDR3 is 13 amino acids long. The CDR3 DNA reads as TGTGCCAGCAGGTATCAGGGGTATGGGGCGCAGTACTTC. It yields the protein CASRYQGYGAQYF.

J is TRBJ2-7 and V is TRBV4-3; D might be TRBD1 (5 bases). This CDR3 has 13 amino acids. The V and J ends lost 0 bases and 7 bases respectively, with 10 bases between them. Germline V gene sequence: CDR1 LGHNA, CDR2 YSLEER. The CDR3 reads CASSQEMGREQYF. The CDR3 DNA reads TGCGCCAGCAGCCAAGAAATGGGGCGGGAGCAGTACTTC.

The chain carries TRBV24-1 and TRBJ2-2; 7 bases line up with TRBD1. Germline CDR1 reads KGHDR; CDR2 reads SFDVKD. J was trimmed by 6 bases and V by 4 bases; bases with no gene match: 7. The CDR3 spans 15 residues. This CDR3 reads CATSEPTGWAGELFF. The CDR3 nucleotides read TGTGCCACCAGTGAACCGACAGGGTGGGCCGGGGAGCTGTTTTTT.

The rearrangement joins TRBV21-1 to TRBJ2-1; the D call in the table, TRBD2, was not verified against the DNA. TRBV21-1 is noted as a pseudogene. The CDR3 has 12 amino acids. CDR3 sequence: CASSKEPGEQFF. CDR3 in DNA: TGTGCCAGCAGCAAAGAACCGGGTGAGCAGTTCTTC.

The chain joins TRBV29-1 to TRBJ2-7; 10 bases match TRBD2. V shed 1 base and J 0 bases; nucleotides not matched to a gene: 3. This CDR3 comprises 15 residues. The germline CDR1 and CDR2 sequences are SQVTM and ANQGSEA. CDR3 nucleotide sequence: TGCAGCGTTGAAGCGACTAGCGGGTTCTCCTACGAGCAGTACTTC. Translating gives CSVEATSGFSYEQYF.

The J gene is TRBJ2-2, the V gene TRBV7-3, with TRBD2 identical over 9 bases. Losses at the gene ends were 5 bases for V and 4 bases for J; bases not matched to a gene: 8. This CDR3 contains 16 residues. Germline V gene data show CDR1 as SGHTA and CDR2 as FQGTGA. CDR3 in DNA: TGTGCCAGCAGCACCCGACTAGCGGATTCCACCGGGGAGCTGTTTTTT. Its translation is CASSTRLADSTGELFF.

The genes are TRBV12-3 or TRBV12-4 and TRBJ2-7; no clear D gene. Trimming pared 2 bases from V and 4 bases from J, leaving 9 bases between. The CDR3 totals 13 residues. The CDR3 region is CASSLPGPYEQYF. CDR3 nucleotides: TGTGCCAGCAGTTTACCGGGCCCTTACGAGCAGTACTTC.

V gene TRBV12-3 or TRBV12-4 combines with J gene TRBJ1-3; no reliable D call. This CDR3 region has 11 residues. Trimming took off 3 bases at V and 7 bases at J, with 4 bases between the two ends. Here the CDR3 reads CASSFGNTIYF. CDR3 bases: TGTGCCAGCAGTTTCGGGAACACCATATATTTT.

This sequence joins TRBV7-8 and TRBJ2-1; TRBD1 aligns across 7 bases. Germline V gene sequence: CDR1 SGHVS, CDR2 FQNEAQ. Unmatched junction bases numbered 5, after V lost 5 bases and J lost 10 bases. There are 12 residues in the CDR3. The CDR3: CASSPRGREQFF. CDR3 in DNA: TGTGCCAGCAGCCCTAGGGGGCGGGAGCAGTTCTTC.

V is TRBV15 and J is TRBJ2-2, with unresolved D. Deletions cut 1 base from V and 2 bases from J, with 11 bases between. CDR3 length: 16 residues. Germline V gene data show CDR1 as LNHNV and CDR2 as YYDKDF (reference sequence). The CDR3 nucleotides read TGTGCCACCAGCAGAGTCCGGCAGACCAACACCGGGGAGCTGTTTTTT. Translating gives CATSRVRQTNTGELFF.

The chain is built from TRBV9 and TRBJ2-7, with TRBD2 matching 11 bases. CDR1 is SGDLS, CDR2 YYNGEE, per germline. The CDR3 consists of 16 residues. Germline trimming cut 3 bases from V and 3 bases from J; bases unmatched to any gene: 8. The CDR3 nucleotides are TGTGCCAGCAGCGCCGGACTAGCGGGCGACCTCTACGAGCAGTACTTC. It codes for CASSAGLAGDLYEQYF.

The chain joins TRBV5-6 to TRBJ1-2; D remains unclear. The CDR3 loop spans 12 amino acids. The V gene's germline CDR1 is SGHDT and CDR2 YYEEEE. V lost 2 bases to trimming and J lost 6 bases, with 8 bases between them. The CDR3 nucleotides are TGTGCCAGCAGCTTCCTACAGAATGGCTACACCTTC. Translation: CASSFLQNGYTF.